This TCR beta chain was found in a study of blood T cell repertoires in COVID-19. Study context: T cells, B-cell-depleted T cells, or PBMCs supplied cDNA or gDNA.

Original data processing: Estimation of nucleated cell counts relied on the amplification of reference gene primers. Method: immunoSEQ multiplex PCR; TCRdb's copy keeps in-frame clones and lacks some. The V and J calls and the clone size are those of that table, but D and trimming were determined from the DNA. This sample has about 150,000 clones, with about 85% found just once. The V segment lost 3 bases and the J segment 7 bases; nucleotides outside the gene matches: 8. There are 14 residues in the CDR3. Germline V gene sequence: CDR1 GTSNPN, CDR2 SVGIG (reference sequence). Seattle enrolled patients during active infection and tracked them longitudinally.

This clonotype was sampled from a man aged 55 to 70 with COVID-19, enrolled during active disease. The specimen was peripheral blood. The chain has TRBV30 and TRBJ2-1, with TRBD2 matching over 8 bases. The CDR3 bases are TGTGCCTGGAGCCGCGGGACTAGGGTTAATGAGCAGTTCTTC. Its translation is CAWSRGTRVNEQFF.